This T cell receptor (beta chain) was documented in a study of cytomegalovirus exposure and HLA in healthy donors. Across the study: Around 78 million unique TCR sequences came from HLA-typed donors in an early release. Findings and caveats of the study: Among TCR beta chains, those listed as cytomegalovirus-associated numbered about 160. In most subjects, TCR beta sequences reportedly gave accurate predictions of HLA-A and HLA-B alleles. An analysis done earlier found most TCR beta V segments productive about 87% or about 30% of the time.

The CDR3 extends over 15 amino acids. The V end lost 3 bases, the J end lost 4 bases, and 12 bases lay between the germline ends. Germline CDR1 reads LGHNA; CDR2 reads YNFKEQ. Points on this clone: Its specificity is unknown.

The PCR ran on 60 Vbeta and 13 Jbeta primers. TCRdb's copy holds only in-frame clones and misses some; the assay was immunoSEQ multiplex PCR. Among roughly 190,000 clones, more than 85% were seen once, and the ten largest hold roughly 1.8%. The sequence was collected from a young woman in good health and CMV-seronegative. Sequencing was carried out using PBMCs. The J gene is TRBJ2-2, the V gene TRBV4-2; D might be TRBD1 (5 bases). CDR3 residues: CASSHKTELTGELFF. CDR3 DNA: TGTGCCAGCAGCCATAAGACAGAACTCACCGGGGAGCTGTTTTTT.